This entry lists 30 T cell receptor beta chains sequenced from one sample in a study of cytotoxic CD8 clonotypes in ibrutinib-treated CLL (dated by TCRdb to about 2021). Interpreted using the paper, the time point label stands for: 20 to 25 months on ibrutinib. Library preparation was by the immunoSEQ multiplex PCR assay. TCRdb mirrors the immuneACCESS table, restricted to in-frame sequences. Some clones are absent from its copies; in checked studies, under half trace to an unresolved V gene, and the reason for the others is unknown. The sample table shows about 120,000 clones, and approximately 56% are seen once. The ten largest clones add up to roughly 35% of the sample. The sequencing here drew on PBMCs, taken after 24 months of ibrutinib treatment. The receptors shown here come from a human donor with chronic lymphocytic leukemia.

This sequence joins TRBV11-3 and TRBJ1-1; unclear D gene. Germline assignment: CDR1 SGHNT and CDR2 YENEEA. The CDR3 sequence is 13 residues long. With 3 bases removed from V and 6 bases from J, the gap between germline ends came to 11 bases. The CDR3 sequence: CASSFGRSAEAFF. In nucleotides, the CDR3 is TGTGCCAGCAGCTTCGGGAGATCGGCTGAAGCTTTCTTT.

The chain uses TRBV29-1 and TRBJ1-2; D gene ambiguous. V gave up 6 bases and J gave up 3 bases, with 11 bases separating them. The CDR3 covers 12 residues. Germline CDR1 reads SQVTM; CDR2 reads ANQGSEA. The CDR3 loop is CSVADGDYGYTF. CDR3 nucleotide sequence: TGCAGCGTGGCGGACGGGGACTATGGCTACACCTTC.

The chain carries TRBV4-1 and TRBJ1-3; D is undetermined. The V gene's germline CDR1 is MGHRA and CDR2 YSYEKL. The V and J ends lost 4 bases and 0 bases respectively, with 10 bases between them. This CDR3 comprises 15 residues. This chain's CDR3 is CASSRRPISGNTIYF. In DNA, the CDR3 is TGCGCCAGCAGCCGTCGGCCGATCTCTGGAAACACCATATATTTT.

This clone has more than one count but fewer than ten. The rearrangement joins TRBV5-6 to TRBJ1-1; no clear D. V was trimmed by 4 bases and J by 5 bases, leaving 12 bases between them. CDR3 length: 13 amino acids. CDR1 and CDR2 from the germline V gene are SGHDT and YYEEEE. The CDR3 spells CASSPDAWTEAFF. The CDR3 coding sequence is TGTGCCAGCAGCCCCGACGCATGGACTGAAGCTTTCTTT. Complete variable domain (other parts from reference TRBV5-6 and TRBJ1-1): DAGVTQSPTHLIKTRGQQVTLRCSPKSGHDTVSWYQQALGQGPQFIFQYYEEEERQRGNFPDRFSGHQFPNYSSELNVNALLLGDSALYLCASSPDAWTEAFFGQGTRLTVV.

The CDR3 bases are TGTGCCAGCAGGAAAACCGGGACAGGGCGTAATGAGCAGTTCTTC. It is translated as CASRKTGTGRNEQFF. This rearrangement joins TRBV6-6 to TRBJ2-1; 9 positions match TRBD1. This CDR3 has 15 amino acids. The germline V gene encodes CDR1 MNHNY and CDR2 SVGAGI (reference sequence). V lost 6 bases, J lost 7 bases, and 10 bases stayed unmatched.

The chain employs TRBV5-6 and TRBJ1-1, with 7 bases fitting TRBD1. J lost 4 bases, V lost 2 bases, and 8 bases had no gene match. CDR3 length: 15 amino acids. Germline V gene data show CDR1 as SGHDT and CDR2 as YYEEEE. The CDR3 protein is CASSLFDRDGTEAFF. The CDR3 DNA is TGTGCCAGCAGCTTATTCGACAGGGATGGCACTGAAGCTTTCTTT.

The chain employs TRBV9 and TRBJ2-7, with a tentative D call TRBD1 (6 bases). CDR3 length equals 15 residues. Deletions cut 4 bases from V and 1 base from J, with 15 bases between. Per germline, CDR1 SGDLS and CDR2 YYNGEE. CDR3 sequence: CASSLNPGVSYEQYF. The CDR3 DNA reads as TGTGCCAGCAGCCTCAACCCAGGGGTATCCTACGAGCAGTACTTC.

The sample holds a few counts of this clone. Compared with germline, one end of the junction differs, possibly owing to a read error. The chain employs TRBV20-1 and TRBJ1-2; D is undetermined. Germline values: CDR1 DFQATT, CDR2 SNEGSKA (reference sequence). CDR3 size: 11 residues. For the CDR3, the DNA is TGCAGTGCTCTCACGGACTTGGGCGTCTCCTTC. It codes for CSALTDLGVSF.

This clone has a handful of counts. CDR3 DNA sequence: TGTGCCAGCAGAGGTAGGGCGAACACCGGGGAGCTGTTTTTT. Translating it yields CASRGRANTGELFF. The rearrangement joins TRBV27 to TRBJ2-2; the D is unclear. Germline V gives CDR1 MNHEY, CDR2 SMNVEV (reference sequence). Deletions cut 6 bases from V and 0 bases from J, with 8 bases between. This CDR3 is 14 amino acids long.

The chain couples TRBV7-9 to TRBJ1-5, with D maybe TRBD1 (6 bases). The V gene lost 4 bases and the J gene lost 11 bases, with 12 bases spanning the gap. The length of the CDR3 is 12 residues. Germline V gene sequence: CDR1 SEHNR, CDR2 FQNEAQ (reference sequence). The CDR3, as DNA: TGTGCCAGCAGCTCGGACAGCGGAGCCCAGCATTTT. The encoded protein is CASSSDSGAQHF.

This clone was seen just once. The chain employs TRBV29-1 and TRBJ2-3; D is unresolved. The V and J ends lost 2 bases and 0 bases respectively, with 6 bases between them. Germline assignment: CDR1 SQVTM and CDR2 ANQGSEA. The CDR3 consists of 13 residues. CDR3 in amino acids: CSVEQLSTDTQYF. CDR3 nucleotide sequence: TGCAGCGTTGAACAGCTCAGCACAGATACGCAGTATTTT.

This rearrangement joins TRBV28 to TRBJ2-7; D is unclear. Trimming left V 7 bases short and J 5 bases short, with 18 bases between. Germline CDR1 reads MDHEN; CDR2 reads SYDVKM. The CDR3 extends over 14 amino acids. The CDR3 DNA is TGTGCCAGCACTTTCCCAGGCCCCCGGAACGAGCAGTACTTC. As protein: CASTFPGPRNEQYF.

CDR3 sequence: CASRPADRDYGYTF. The CDR3 bases are TGTGCCAGCAGGCCAGCGGACAGAGACTATGGCTACACCTTC. The chain links TRBV6-6 to TRBJ1-2, with a possible D match to TRBD1 (6 bases). Trimming left V 6 bases short and J 3 bases short, with 14 bases between. Per the germline V gene, CDR1 is MNHNY and CDR2 is SVGAGI (reference sequence). The CDR3 has 14 residues.

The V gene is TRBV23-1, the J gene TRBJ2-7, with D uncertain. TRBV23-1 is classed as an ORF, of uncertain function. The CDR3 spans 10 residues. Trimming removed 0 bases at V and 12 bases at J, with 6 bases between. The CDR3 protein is CASSQSKGYF. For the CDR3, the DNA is TGCGCCAGCAGTCAATCGAAGGGGTACTTC.

The CDR3 DNA sequence: TGTGCCAGCAGCGTACCCGTGAGGGTATCTGGGGCCAACGTCCTGACTTTC. Translation gives CASSVPVRVSGANVLTF. The V and J genes are TRBV9 and TRBJ2-6; possible D gene TRBD2, 5 bases. This CDR3 spans 17 amino acids. Between the trimmed V and J ends, which lost 1 base and 1 base, there was a span of 12 bases. The germline CDR1 and CDR2 sequences are SGDLS and YYNGEE.

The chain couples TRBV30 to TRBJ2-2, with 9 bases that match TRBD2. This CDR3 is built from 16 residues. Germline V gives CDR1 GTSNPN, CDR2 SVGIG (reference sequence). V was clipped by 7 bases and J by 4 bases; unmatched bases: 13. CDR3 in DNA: TGTGCCTCCGCCCGGGGAGCTAGCGGGGCCACCGGGGAGCTGTTTTTT. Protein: CASARGASGATGELFF.

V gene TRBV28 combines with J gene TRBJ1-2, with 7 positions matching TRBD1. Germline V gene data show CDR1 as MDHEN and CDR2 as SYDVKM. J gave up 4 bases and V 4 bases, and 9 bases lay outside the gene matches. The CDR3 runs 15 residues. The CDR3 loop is CASSSGTASFYGYTF. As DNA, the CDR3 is TGTGCCAGCAGTTCCGGGACAGCCTCATTCTATGGCTACACCTTC.

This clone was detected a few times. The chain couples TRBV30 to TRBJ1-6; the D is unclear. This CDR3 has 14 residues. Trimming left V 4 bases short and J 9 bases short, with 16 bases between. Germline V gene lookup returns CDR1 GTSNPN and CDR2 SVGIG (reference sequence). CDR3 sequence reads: CAWNTGKEGSPLHF. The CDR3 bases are TGTGCCTGGAATACGGGGAAAGAGGGTTCACCCCTCCACTTT.

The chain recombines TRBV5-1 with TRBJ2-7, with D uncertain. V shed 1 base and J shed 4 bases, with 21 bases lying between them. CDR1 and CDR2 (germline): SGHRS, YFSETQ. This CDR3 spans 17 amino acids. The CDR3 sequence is CASSLWSVGRTGYEQYF. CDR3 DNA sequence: TGCGCCAGCAGCTTGTGGTCTGTCGGGCGAACCGGATACGAGCAGTACTTC.

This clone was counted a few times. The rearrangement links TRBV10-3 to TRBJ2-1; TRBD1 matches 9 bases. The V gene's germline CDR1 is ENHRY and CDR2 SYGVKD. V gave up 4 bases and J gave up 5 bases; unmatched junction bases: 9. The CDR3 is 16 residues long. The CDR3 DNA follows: TGTGCCATCAGTGCCCCGGGGACAGGGACTGACAATGAGCAGTTCTTC. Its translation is CAISAPGTGTDNEQFF.

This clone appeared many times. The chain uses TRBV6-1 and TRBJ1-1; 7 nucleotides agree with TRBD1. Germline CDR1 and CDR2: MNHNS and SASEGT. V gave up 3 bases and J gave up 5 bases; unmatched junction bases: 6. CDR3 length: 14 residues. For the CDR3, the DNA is TGTGCCAGCAGTGACCTACAGGGGAGTACTGAAGCTTTCTTT. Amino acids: CASSDLQGSTEAFF.

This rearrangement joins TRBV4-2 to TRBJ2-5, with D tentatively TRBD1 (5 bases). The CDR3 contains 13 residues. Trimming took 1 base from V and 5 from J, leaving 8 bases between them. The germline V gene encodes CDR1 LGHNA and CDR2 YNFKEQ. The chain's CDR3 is CASSQVRVETQYF. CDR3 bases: TGTGCCAGCAGCCAAGTCAGGGTCGAGACCCAGTACTTC.

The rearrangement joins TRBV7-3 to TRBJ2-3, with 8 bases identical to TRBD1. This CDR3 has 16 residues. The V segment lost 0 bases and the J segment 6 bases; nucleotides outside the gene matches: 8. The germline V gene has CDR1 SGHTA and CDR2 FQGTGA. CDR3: CASSLTQTGVGDTQYF. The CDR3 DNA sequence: TGTGCCAGCAGCTTAACCCAGACAGGGGTTGGGGATACGCAGTATTTT.

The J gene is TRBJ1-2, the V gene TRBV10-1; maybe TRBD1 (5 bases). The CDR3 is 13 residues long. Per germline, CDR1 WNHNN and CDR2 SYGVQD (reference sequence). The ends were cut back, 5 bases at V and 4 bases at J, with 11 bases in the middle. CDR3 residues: CASSFRAPYGYTF. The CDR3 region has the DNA TGCGCCAGCAGTTTCAGGGCCCCCTATGGCTACACCTTC.

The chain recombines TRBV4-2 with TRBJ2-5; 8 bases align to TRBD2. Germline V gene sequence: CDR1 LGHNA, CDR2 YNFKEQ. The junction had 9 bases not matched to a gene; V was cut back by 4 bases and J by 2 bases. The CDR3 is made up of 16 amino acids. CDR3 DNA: TGTGCCAGCAGCCTTGGCGGGGGGCCCCAACAAGAGACCCAGTACTTC. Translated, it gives CASSLGGGPQQETQYF.

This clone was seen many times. The CDR3 bases are TGTGCCACCAGCAGAGCAGGGGGTGCCAACTATGGCTACACCTTC. It encodes CATSRAGGANYGYTF. The chain is built from TRBV15 and TRBJ1-2, with 7 bases aligning to TRBD1. CDR1 and CDR2 (germline): LNHNV, YYDKDF (reference sequence). Trimming at V came to 1 base and at J to 2 bases, leaving 4 bases not matched to a gene. CDR3 length equals 15 residues. The complete variable domain, with remaining parts taken from reference TRBV15 and TRBJ1-2, reads DAMVIQNPRYQVTQFGKPVTLSCSQTLNHNVMYWYQQKSSQAPKLLFHYYDKDFNNEADTPDNFQSRRPNTSFCFLDIRSPGLGDTAMYLCATSRAGGANYGYTFGSGTRLTVV.

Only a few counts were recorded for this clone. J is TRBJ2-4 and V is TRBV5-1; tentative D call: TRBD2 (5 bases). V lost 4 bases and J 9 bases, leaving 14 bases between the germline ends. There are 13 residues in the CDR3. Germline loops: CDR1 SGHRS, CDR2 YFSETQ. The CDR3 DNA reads TGCGCCAGCAGCCGGAGTCCTGCGGGCATTCAGTACTTC. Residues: CASSRSPAGIQYF.

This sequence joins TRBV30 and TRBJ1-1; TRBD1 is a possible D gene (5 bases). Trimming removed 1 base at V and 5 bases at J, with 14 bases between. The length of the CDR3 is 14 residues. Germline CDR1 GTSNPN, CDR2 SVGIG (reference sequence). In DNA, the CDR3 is TGTGCCTGGAGTGAGGGGCAGGGTAATACTGAAGCTTTCTTT. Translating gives CAWSEGQGNTEAFF.

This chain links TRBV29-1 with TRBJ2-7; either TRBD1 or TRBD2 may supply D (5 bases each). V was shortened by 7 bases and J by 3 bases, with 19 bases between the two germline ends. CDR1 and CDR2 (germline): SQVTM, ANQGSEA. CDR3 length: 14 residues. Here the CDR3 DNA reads TGCAGCGGAGGCGATGGGGGTGGAATCTACGAGCAGTACTTC. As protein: CSGGDGGGIYEQYF.

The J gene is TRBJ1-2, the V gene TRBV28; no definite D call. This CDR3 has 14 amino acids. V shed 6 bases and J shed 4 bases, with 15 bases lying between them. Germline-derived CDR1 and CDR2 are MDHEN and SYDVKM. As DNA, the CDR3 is TGTGCCAGCAGCACAAACCGGGCAACCTATGGCTACACCTTC. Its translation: CASSTNRATYGYTF.